Listed here is a single T cell receptor beta chain. Its antigen remains unknown. A quantity of about 0.5 to 1 ug RNA underwent reverse transcription using random hexamers. TCRdb analysed the immunoSEQ multiplex PCR reads with MiXCR anew, one entry per CDR3 protein. The data show 150,000 or so distinct CDR3 sequences, about 96% seen once. Germline V gene lookup returns CDR1 SGDLS and CDR2 YYNGEE. V was trimmed by 0 bases and J by 5 bases, leaving 14 bases between them. There are 15 residues in the CDR3. This sample stems from a study of CD8 T cells in Susac syndrome. General observations from the study: The CD4+ T cell repertoires that were profiled in Susac syndrome showed no clonal expansion.

The receptor was derived from a human donor with Susac syndrome. Sequenced: CD4+ T cells from PBMCs. The rearrangement uses TRBV9 and TRBJ2-5; the D call may be TRBD1 or TRBD2 (5 bases each). In DNA, the CDR3 is TGTGCCAGCAGCGTAGGGGTCAGTGAGGGGGAGACCCAGTACTTC. As protein: CASSVGVSEGETQYF.